This T cell receptor beta chain was recovered during a study of a mutant IDH1 vaccine in newly diagnosed glioma. Background on the study: Radiotherapy, temozolomide, or both had been given previously, and both were given to most.

Time point described: week 35, safety follow-up. Doses of 300 ug of mutant IDH1 20-mer peptide were given with topical imiquimod. This clone appeared a single time. Its target is not known. The CDR3 length is 16 residues. Trimming left V 0 bases short and J 1 base short, with 10 bases between. CDR1 and CDR2 (germline): MNHEY, SVGAGI. Profiled with immunoSEQ multiplex PCR; TCRdb holds only in-frame clones, not every one. Of around 30,000 clones in the sample, roughly 80% were seen once. This receptor was taken from a woman aged 18-29 years with glioma. The chain is built from TRBV6-5 and TRBJ2-1, with D perhaps TRBD2 (6 bases). Source: PBMCs, taken from a glioma patient whose treatment included an IDH1 peptide vaccine. DNA for the CDR3: TGTGCCAGCAGTTACTCGGGACTTGAATCCTACAATGAGCAGTTCTTC. This sequence encodes CASSYSGLESYNEQFF.